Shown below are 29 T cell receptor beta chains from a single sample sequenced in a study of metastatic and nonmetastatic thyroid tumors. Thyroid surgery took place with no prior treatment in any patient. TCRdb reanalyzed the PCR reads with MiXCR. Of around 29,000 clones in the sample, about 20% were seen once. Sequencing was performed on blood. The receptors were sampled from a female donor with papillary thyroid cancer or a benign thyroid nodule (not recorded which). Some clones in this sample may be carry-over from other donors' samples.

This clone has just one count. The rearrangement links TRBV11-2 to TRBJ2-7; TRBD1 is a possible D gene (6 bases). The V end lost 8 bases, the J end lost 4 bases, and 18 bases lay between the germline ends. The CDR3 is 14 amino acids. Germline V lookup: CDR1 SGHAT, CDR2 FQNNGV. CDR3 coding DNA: TGTGCCAGCGGCTCTACAGGGAAGGTGTACGAGCAGTACTTC. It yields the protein CASGSTGKVYEQYF.

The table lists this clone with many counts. CDR3 sequence (DNA): TGCAGTGCTAGGTGGGGGGCTGAGACCCAGTACTTC. It specifies CSARWGAETQYF. This chain joins TRBV20-1 and TRBJ2-5; either TRBD1 or TRBD2 may supply D (6 bases each). This CDR3 spans 12 amino acids. V shed 3 bases and J shed 5 bases, with 10 bases lying between them. Germline V gene sequence: CDR1 DFQATT, CDR2 SNEGSKA (reference sequence).

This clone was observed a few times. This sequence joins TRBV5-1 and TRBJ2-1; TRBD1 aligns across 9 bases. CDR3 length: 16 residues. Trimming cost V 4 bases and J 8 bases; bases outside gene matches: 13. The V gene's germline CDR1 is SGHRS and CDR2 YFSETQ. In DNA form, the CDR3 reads TGCGCCAGCAGCAAGGAACAGGGGGCACGGAGCGATGAGCAGTTCTTC. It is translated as CASSKEQGARSDEQFF.

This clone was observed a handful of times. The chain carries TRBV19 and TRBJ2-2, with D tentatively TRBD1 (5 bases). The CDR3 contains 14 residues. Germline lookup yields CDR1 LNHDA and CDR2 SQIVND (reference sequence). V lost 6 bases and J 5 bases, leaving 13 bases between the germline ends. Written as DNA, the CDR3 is TGTGCCAGTAGCGTTAGACAGTTTACCGGGGAGCTGTTTTTT. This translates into CASSVRQFTGELFF. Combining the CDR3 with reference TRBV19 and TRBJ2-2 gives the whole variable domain DGGITQSPKYLFRKEGQNVTLSCEQNLNHDAMYWYRQDPGQGLRLIYYSQIVNDFQKGDIAEGYSVSREKKESFPLTVTSAQKNPTAFYLCASSVRQFTGELFFGEGSRLTVL.

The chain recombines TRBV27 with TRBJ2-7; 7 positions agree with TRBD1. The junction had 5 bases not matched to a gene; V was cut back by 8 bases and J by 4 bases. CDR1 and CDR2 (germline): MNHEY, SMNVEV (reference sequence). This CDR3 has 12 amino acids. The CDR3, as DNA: TGTGCCAGCTCCGGCAGGGGGTACGAGCAGTACTTC. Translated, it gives CASSGRGYEQYF.

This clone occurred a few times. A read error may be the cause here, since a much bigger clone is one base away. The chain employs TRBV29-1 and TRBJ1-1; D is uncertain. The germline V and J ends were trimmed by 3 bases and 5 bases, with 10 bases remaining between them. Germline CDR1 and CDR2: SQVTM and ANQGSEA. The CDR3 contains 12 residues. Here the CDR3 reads CSVDPVGTEAFF. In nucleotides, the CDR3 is TGCAGCGTTGACCCAGTGGGGACTGAAGCTTTCTTT.

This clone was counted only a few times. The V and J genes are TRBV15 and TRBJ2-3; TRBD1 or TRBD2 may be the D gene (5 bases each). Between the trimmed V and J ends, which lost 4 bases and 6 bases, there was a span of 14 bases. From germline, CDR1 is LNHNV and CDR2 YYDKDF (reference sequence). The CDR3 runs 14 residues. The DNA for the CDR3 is TGTGCCACCAGCACAGGTGGGGGTTTGGATACGCAGTATTTT. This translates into CATSTGGGLDTQYF.

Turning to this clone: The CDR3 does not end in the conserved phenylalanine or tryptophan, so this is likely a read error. The CDR3 region has the DNA TGTGCCAGTAGTTACCTCACCCCCGGGACCTCTGGGGCCAACGTCCTGACTTCC. It encodes CASSYLTPGTSGANVLTS. The gene calls are TRBV19 and TRBJ2-6, with D possibly being TRBD1 or TRBD2 (5 bases each). Per the germline V gene, CDR1 is LNHDA and CDR2 is SQIVND (reference sequence). Trimming shortened V by 5 bases and J by 0 bases, and 17 bases separated the two germline ends. The CDR3 length is 18 residues.

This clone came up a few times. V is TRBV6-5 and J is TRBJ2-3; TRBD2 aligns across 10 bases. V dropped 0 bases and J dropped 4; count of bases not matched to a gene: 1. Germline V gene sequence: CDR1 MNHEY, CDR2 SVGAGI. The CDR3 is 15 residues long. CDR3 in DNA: TGTGCCAGCAGTTACTCTAGCGGGAGGTCAGATACGCAGTATTTT. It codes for CASSYSSGRSDTQYF.

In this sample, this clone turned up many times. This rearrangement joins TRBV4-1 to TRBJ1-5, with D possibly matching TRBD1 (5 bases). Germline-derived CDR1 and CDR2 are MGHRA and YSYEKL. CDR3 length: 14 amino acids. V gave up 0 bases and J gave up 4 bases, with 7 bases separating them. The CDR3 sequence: CASSQERQNQPQHF. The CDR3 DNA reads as TGCGCCAGCAGCCAAGAAAGACAGAATCAGCCCCAGCATTTT.

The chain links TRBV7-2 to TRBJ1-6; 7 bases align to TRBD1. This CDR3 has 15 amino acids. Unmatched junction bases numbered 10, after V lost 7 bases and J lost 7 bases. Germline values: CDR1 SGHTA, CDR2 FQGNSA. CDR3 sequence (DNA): TGTGCCAGCATCCCGGGTCTACAGGGGAATTCACCCCTCCACTTT. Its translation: CASIPGLQGNSPLHF.

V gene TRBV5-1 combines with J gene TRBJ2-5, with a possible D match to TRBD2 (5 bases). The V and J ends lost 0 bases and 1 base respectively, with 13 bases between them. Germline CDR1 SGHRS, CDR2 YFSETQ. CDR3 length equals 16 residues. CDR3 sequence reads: CASSLGSAVPQETQYF. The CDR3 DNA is TGCGCCAGCAGCTTGGGATCAGCGGTTCCCCAAGAGACCCAGTACTTC.

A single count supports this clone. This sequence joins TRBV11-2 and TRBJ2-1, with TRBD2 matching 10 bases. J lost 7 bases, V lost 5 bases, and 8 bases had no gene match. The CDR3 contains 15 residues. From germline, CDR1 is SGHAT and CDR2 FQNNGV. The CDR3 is CASSRLAGDGNEQFF. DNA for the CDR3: TGTGCCAGCAGCCGACTAGCGGGTGACGGGAATGAGCAGTTCTTC.

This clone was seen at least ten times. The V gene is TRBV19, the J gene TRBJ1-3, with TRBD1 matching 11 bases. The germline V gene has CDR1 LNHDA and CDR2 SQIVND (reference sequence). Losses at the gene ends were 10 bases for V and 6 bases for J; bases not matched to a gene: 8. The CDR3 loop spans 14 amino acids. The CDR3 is CATRDRGFVNTIYF. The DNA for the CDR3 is TGTGCCACCCGGGACAGGGGGTTTGTAAACACCATATATTTT.

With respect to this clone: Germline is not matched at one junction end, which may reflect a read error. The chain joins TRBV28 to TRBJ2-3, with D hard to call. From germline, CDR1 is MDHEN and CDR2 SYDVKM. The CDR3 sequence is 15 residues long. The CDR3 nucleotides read TGTGTCAGCACCGATTGGGGAAGCAGCACAGATACGCAGTATTTT. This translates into CVSTDWGSSTDTQYF.

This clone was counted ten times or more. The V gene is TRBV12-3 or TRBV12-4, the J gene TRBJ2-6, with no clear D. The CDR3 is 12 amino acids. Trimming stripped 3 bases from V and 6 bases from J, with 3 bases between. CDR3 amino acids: CASSLMANVLTF. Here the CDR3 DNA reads TGTGCCAGCAGTTTGATGGCCAACGTCCTGACTTTC.

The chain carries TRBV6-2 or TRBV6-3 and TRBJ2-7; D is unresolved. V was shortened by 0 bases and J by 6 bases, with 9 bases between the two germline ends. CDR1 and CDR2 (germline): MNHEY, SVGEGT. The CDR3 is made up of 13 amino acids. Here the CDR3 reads CASSYSGLGEQYF. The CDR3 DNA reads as TGTGCCAGCAGTTACTCAGGGCTCGGCGAGCAGTACTTC.

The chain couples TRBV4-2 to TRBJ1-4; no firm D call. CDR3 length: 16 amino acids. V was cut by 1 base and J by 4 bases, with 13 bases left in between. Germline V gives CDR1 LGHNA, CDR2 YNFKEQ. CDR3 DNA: TGTGCCAGCAGCCAAGTTTCGGGCGTCCATAATGAAAAACTGTTTTTT. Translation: CASSQVSGVHNEKLFF.

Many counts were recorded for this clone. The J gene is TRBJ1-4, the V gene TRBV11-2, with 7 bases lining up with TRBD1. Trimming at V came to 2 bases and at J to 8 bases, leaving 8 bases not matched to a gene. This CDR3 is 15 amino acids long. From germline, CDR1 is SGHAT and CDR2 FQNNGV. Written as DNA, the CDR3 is TGTGCCAGCAGCTTATGGGGACAGCTGGCAGAAAAACTGTTTTTT. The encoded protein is CASSLWGQLAEKLFF.

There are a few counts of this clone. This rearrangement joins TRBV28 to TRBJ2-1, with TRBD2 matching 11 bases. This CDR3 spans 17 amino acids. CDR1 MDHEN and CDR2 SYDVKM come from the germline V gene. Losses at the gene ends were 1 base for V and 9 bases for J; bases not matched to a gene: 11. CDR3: CASSLLSTSGRVGEQFF. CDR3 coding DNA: TGTGCCAGCAGTTTATTGAGTACTAGCGGGAGAGTGGGTGAGCAGTTCTTC.

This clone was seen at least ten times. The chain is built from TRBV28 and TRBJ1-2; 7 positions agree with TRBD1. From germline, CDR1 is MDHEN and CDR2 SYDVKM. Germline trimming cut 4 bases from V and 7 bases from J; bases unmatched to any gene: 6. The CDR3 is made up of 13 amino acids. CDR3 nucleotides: TGTGCCAGCAGTTATTTGACAGGGAGTGGCTACACCTTC. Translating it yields CASSYLTGSGYTF.

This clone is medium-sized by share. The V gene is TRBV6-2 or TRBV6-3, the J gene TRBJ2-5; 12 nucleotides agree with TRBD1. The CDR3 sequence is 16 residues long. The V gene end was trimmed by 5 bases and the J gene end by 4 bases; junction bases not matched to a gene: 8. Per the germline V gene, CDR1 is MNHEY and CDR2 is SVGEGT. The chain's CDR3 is CASSTPGQGAIETQYF. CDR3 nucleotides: TGTGCCAGCAGTACTCCGGGACAGGGGGCTATAGAGACCCAGTACTTC.

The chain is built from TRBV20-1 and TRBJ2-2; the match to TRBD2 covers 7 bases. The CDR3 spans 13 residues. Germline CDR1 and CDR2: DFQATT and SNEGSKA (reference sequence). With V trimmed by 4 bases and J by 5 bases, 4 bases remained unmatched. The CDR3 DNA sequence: TGCAGTGCTACAGCGGGGCGGACCGGGGAGCTGTTTTTT. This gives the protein CSATAGRTGELFF.

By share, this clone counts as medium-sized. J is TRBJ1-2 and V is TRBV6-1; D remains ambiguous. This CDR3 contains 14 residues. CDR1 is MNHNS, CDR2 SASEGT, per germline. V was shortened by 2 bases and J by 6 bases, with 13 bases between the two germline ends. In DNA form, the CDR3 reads TGTGCCAGCAGTGAAACGCTTCAGGAGGATGGCTACACCTTC. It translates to CASSETLQEDGYTF.

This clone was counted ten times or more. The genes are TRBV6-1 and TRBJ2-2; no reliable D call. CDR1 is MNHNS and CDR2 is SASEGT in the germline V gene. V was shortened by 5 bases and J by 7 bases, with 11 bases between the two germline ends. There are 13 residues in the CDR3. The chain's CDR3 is CASSSPSNGELFF. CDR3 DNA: TGTGCCAGCAGTTCCCCCTCAAACGGGGAGCTGTTTTTT.

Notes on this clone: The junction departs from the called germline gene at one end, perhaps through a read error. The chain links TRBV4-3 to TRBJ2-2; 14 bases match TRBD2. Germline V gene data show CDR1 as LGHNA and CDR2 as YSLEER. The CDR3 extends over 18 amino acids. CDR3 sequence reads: CASSQDRTSGGYTAELFF. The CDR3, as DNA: TGCGCCAGCAGCCAAGATCGGACTAGCGGGGGGTACACCGCGGAGCTGTTTTTT.

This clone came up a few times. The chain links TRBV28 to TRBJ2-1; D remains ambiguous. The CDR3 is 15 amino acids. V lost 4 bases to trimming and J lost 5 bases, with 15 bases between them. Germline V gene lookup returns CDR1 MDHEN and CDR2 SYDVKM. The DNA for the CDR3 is TGTGCCAGCAGTTCACCCGACCCAAACGACAATGAGCAGTTCTTC. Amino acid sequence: CASSSPDPNDNEQFF.

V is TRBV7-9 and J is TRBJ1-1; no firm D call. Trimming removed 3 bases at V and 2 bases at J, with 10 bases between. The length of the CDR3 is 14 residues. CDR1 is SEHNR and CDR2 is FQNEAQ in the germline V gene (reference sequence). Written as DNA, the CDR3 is TGTGCCAGCAGCTTTGGGCAGACCAACACTGAAGCTTTCTTT. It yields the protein CASSFGQTNTEAFF.

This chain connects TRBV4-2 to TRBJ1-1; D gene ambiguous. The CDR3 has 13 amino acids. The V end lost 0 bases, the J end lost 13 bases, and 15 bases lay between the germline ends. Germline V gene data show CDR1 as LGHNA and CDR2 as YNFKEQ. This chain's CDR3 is CASSQEEYLRSFF. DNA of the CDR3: TGTGCCAGCAGCCAAGAGGAATACCTAAGGAGTTTCTTT.